Presented here are 24 T cell receptor beta chains from one specimen sequenced in a study of OX40 agonist ivuxolimab in advanced cancers. The method was immunoSEQ multiplex PCR; TCRdb's version includes in-frame clones alone and lacks a portion of them. This table has more than 9,500 clones, 80% to 95% appearing once. The specimen was CD4+ or CD8+ T cells sorted from blood, collected in a trial of the OX40 agonist ivuxolimab. Receptors were obtained from an adult with an advanced solid tumor such as melanoma, head and neck, liver or kidney cancer.

V and J are TRBV6-5 and TRBJ2-3; D tentatively reads TRBD1 or TRBD2 (6 bases each). V was cut by 6 bases and J by 2 bases, with 15 bases left in between. The V gene's germline CDR1 is MNHEY and CDR2 SVGAGI. The CDR3 is 15 amino acids. The CDR3 region is CASSPLGGHTDTQYF. CDR3 DNA sequence: TGTGCCAGCAGCCCACTGGGGGGACACACAGATACGCAGTATTTT.

V and J are TRBV2 and TRBJ2-7; unclear D gene. Germline lookup yields CDR1 SNHLY and CDR2 FYNNEI. V lost 7 bases, J lost 0 bases, and 7 bases lay in between. The CDR3 covers 12 residues. This CDR3 reads CASNVVSYEQYF. In DNA form, the CDR3 reads TGTGCCAGCAACGTAGTCTCCTACGAGCAGTACTTC.

The chain links TRBV7-9 to TRBJ2-1, with 7 bases aligning to TRBD2. This CDR3 is 15 amino acids long. V trimming: 10 bases; J trimming: 4 bases; junction bases outside the gene matches: 13. Germline loops: CDR1 SEHNR, CDR2 FQNEAQ (reference sequence). The DNA for the CDR3 is TGTGCCACCCCATCGGGGAGGGGCAATTACAATGAGCAGTTCTTC. This translates into CATPSGRGNYNEQFF.

V usage is TRBV29-1 and J usage is TRBJ1-2; D not certain. The CDR3 has 10 residues. V gave up 4 bases and J gave up 8 bases, with 8 bases separating them. Germline lookup yields CDR1 SQVTM and CDR2 ANQGSEA. The CDR3 DNA is TGCAGCGTTGCAGAGTCGGGCTACACCTTC. Translating it yields CSVAESGYTF.

A single count supports this clone. This chain joins TRBV9 and TRBJ2-7; 13 nucleotides agree with TRBD2. J was trimmed by 2 bases and V by 3 bases; bases with no gene match: 2. Germline V gene data show CDR1 as SGDLS and CDR2 as YYNGEE. CDR3 length equals 15 residues. CDR3 sequence: CASSAGLAGTYEQYF. The CDR3 nucleotides are TGTGCCAGCAGCGCGGGACTAGCGGGGACCTACGAGCAGTACTTC. The full variable domain, with the rest looked up from reference TRBV9 and TRBJ2-7, is DSGVTQTPKHLITATGQRVTLRCSPRSGDLSVYWYQQSLDQGLQFLIQYYNGEERAKGNILERFSAQQFPDLHSELNLSSLELGDSALYFCASSAGLAGTYEQYFGPGTRLTVT.

This chain connects TRBV11-3 to TRBJ1-5; D not resolved. V was trimmed by 4 bases and J by 5 bases, leaving 18 bases between them. Germline CDR1 SGHNT, CDR2 YENEEA. This CDR3 contains 16 residues. The CDR3 DNA reads as TGTGCCAGCAGCTCCGCCTACATGGCAGACTATCAGCCCCAGCATTTT. It is translated as CASSSAYMADYQPQHF.

The rearrangement links TRBV13 to TRBJ2-2; 7 nucleotides align to TRBD1. This CDR3 is built from 15 residues. Per germline, CDR1 PRHDT and CDR2 FYEKMQ (reference sequence). The ends lost 3 bases at V and 3 bases at J; junction bases unmatched: 4. This CDR3 reads CASSLGTDYTGELFF. The CDR3 DNA follows: TGTGCCAGCAGCTTGGGGACAGATTACACCGGGGAGCTGTTTTTT. Full variable domain (outside the CDR3, taken from reference TRBV13 and TRBJ2-2): AAGVIQSPRHLIKEKRETATLKCYPIPRHDTVYWYQQGPGQDPQFLISFYEKMQSDKGSIPDRFSAQQFSDYHSELNMSSLELGDSALYFCASSLGTDYTGELFFGEGSRLTVL.

Sample share makes this clone medium-sized. The chain joins TRBV7-9 to TRBJ2-2; D ambiguous. The germline gives CDR1 SEHNR, CDR2 FQNEAQ (reference sequence). V lost 2 bases to trimming and J lost 0 bases, with 4 bases between them. The CDR3 contains 14 residues. This CDR3 is CASSLTTNTGELFF. The CDR3 DNA follows: TGTGCCAGCAGCTTAACCACGAACACCGGGGAGCTGTTTTTT. Together with reference TRBV7-9 and TRBJ2-2, the CDR3 gives the full variable domain: DTGVSQNPRHKITKRGQNVTFRCDPISEHNRLYWYRQTLGQGPEFLTYFQNEAQLEKSRLLSDRFSAERPKGSFSTLEIQRTEQGDSAMYLCASSLTTNTGELFFGEGSRLTVL.

This clone came up once. V is TRBV5-5 and J is TRBJ1-2, with TRBD1 as a possible D gene (5 bases). The CDR3 has 15 residues. V was clipped by 4 bases and J by 4 bases, with 17 bases between them. Germline-derived CDR1 and CDR2 are SGHKS and YYEKEE (reference sequence). The CDR3 reads CASSKPGLLIYGYTF. For the CDR3, the DNA is TGTGCCAGCAGCAAACCGGGACTACTAATCTATGGCTACACCTTC.

This rearrangement joins TRBV7-6 to TRBJ2-7; D tentatively fits TRBD1 or TRBD2 (5 bases each). The CDR3 runs 13 residues. Germline CDR1 SGHVS, CDR2 FNYEAQ. Trimming stripped 5 bases from V and 2 bases from J, with 10 bases between. The CDR3 reads CASSNGAAYEQYF. In nucleotides, the CDR3 is TGTGCCAGCAGCAACGGGGCCGCCTACGAGCAGTACTTC.

This chain uses TRBV9 with TRBJ2-2; perhaps D is TRBD1 or TRBD2 (5 bases each). Germline assignment: CDR1 SGDLS and CDR2 YYNGEE. The CDR3 totals 16 residues. Deletions cut 4 bases from V and 6 bases from J, with 19 bases between. The CDR3 is CASSPERGLSAGELFF. The CDR3 region has the DNA TGTGCCAGCAGCCCCGAGAGGGGATTGAGTGCCGGGGAGCTGTTTTTT.

The rearrangement links TRBV7-2 to TRBJ2-7; D unresolved. Germline CDR1 is SGHTA and CDR2 is FQGNSA. The ends were cut back, 1 base at V and 0 bases at J, with 10 bases in the middle. The CDR3 contains 15 residues. The CDR3 DNA is TGTGCCAGCAGCTTAGTCCCTCGGAGCTCCTACGAGCAGTACTTC. Its protein is CASSLVPRSSYEQYF.

This clone was observed a handful of times. This chain links TRBV27 with TRBJ1-1, with D unclear. Looked up from germline, CDR1 is MNHEY and CDR2 is SMNVEV (reference sequence). V lost 2 bases, J lost 0 bases, and 7 bases lay in between. The CDR3 has 14 amino acids. The CDR3 is CASSLTPMNTEAFF. In DNA form, the CDR3 reads TGTGCCAGCAGTTTAACACCGATGAACACTGAAGCTTTCTTT.

The genes are TRBV13 and TRBJ2-2, with 8 bases that match TRBD1. After removal of 11 bases from V and 4 bases from J, the junction contained 9 bases not matched to a gene. Germline assignment: CDR1 PRHDT and CDR2 FYEKMQ (reference sequence). CDR3 length: 14 amino acids. The chain's CDR3 is CAGVDRGGTGELFF. The DNA of the CDR3 is TGTGCCGGAGTAGACAGGGGAGGCACCGGGGAGCTGTTTTTT.

This rearrangement joins TRBV7-3 to TRBJ2-7; no firm D call. The CDR3 totals 15 residues. Germline CDR1 is SGHTA and CDR2 is FQGTGA. V was shortened by 2 bases and J by 5 bases, with 16 bases between the two germline ends. The CDR3 coding sequence is TGTGCCAGCAGCTTAGGGCTCGGTCCCTCAAACGAGCAGTACTTC. This gives the protein CASSLGLGPSNEQYF.

The V gene is TRBV5-4, the J gene TRBJ2-1; D possibly corresponds to TRBD2 (7 bases). Germline CDR1 reads SGHNT; CDR2 reads YYREEE (reference sequence). The CDR3 has 13 residues. Trimming cost V 4 bases and J 8 bases, with 13 bases left between them. This CDR3 reads CASSLDGGHEQFF. CDR3 nucleotides: TGTGCCAGCAGCCTGGACGGGGGGCATGAGCAGTTCTTC.

The table lists this clone with a count of one. This chain connects TRBV6-5 to TRBJ2-6; D ambiguous. In germline, CDR1 is MNHEY, CDR2 SVGAGI. The CDR3 contains 15 residues. The germline V and J ends were trimmed by 2 bases and 0 bases, with 5 bases remaining between them. CDR3 nucleotide sequence: TGTGCCAGCAGTTACGACAACTCTGGGGCCAACGTCCTGACTTTC. Its translation is CASSYDNSGANVLTF.

Details on this clone: At the DNA level, this CDR3 is encoded by other sequences in the same sample as well. V and J are TRBV28 and TRBJ2-5, with D perhaps TRBD1 (6 bases). The germline V gene has CDR1 MDHEN and CDR2 SYDVKM. Trimming took off 0 bases at V and 0 bases at J, with 17 bases between the two ends. The CDR3 consists of 18 residues. CDR3 residues: CASSLWRGTGRDQETQYF. The CDR3 DNA is TGTGCCAGCAGTTTATGGAGGGGGACGGGCAGGGACCAAGAGACCCAGTACTTC.

This clone was picked up one time. This chain joins TRBV7-6 and TRBJ2-5; 10 positions agree with TRBD1. This CDR3 comprises 14 residues. Trimming cost V 5 bases and J 5 bases; bases outside gene matches: 5. Germline V gene data show CDR1 as SGHVS and CDR2 as FNYEAQ. The CDR3 DNA reads TGTGCCAGCAGCGCTGACAGGGGGCAGGAGACCCAGTACTTC. Its protein is CASSADRGQETQYF.

The chain has TRBV7-9 and TRBJ1-1; no definite D call. V was clipped by 2 bases and J by 1 base, with 17 bases between them. The CDR3 is made up of 17 amino acids. In germline, CDR1 is SEHNR, CDR2 FQNEAQ (reference sequence). DNA for the CDR3: TGTGCCAGCAGCTTACGGGGTGGTGCGAAGGGGAACACTGAAGCTTTCTTT. Protein: CASSLRGGAKGNTEAFF.

This clone was seen only once. The rearrangement uses TRBV21-1 and TRBJ1-4. TRBV21-1 is annotated as a pseudogene. The CDR3 is 18 amino acids. As DNA, the CDR3 is TGTGCCAGCAGCGGCAAAGGTCGGGGGCCCCGCTATAATGAAAAACTGTTTTTT. Translation: CASSGKGRGPRYNEKLFF.

The V call is TRBV5-1, the J call TRBJ2-2; the D is unclear. CDR1 is SGHRS and CDR2 is YFSETQ in the germline V gene. Trimming shortened V by 0 bases and J by 4 bases, and 13 bases separated the two germline ends. CDR3 length equals 16 residues. The CDR3 reads CASSLERSSGTGELFF. CDR3 sequence (DNA): TGCGCCAGCAGCTTGGAACGGAGTTCGGGCACCGGGGAGCTGTTTTTT.

The V gene is TRBV5-4, the J gene TRBJ2-2; maybe TRBD1 (6 bases). V was pared by 2 bases and J by 3 bases, with 14 bases between. Germline values: CDR1 SGHNT, CDR2 YYREEE (reference sequence). This CDR3 has 16 residues. The CDR3 reads CASSFRAGEYTGELFF. The CDR3 nucleotides are TGTGCCAGCAGCTTTCGGGCAGGGGAGTACACCGGGGAGCTGTTTTTT.

This chain uses TRBV10-2 with TRBJ1-5; D unresolved. The V end was cut by 5 bases, the J end by 6 bases, with 14 bases between. Per germline, CDR1 WSHSY and CDR2 SAAADI. The CDR3 consists of 14 residues. CDR3 protein: CASSPTRAGQPQHF. In DNA form, the CDR3 reads TGCGCCAGCAGTCCGACTAGGGCTGGTCAGCCCCAGCATTTT.